The T cell receptor beta chain under discussion was sequenced for a study of shared clonotypes between healthy human individuals (TCRdb year 2020). Describing the broader study: The cohort included three men and a couple of women between 18 and 49 years of age. For each donor, CD4 naive and CD4 memory were each run on three plates, CD8 naive on two plates, and CD8 memory on one plate. Blood TCR repertoires of a handful of healthy adults were deeply sequenced to estimate repertoire size and the extent of clonotype sharing between individuals. Different laboratories and diverse techniques were used to prepare libraries and sequence TCR repertoires, to increase sequencing depth and limit assay-specific biases. Between about 0.94 and 8.9 billion PBMCs per donor were obtained by leukapheresis.

Using the deep immunoSEQ assay, TCR CDR3 regions were amplified from genomic DNA by multiplex PCR. Genomic DNA extracted from each cell subset was distributed evenly over all wells of several immunoSEQ 96-well plates, and each plate served as one replicate. For sorted subsets, roughly 200 ng of genomic DNA, equivalent to some 30,000 T cell genomes, went into each replicate PCR. The purified libraries were quantified using a Qubit 3.0 fluorometer, sized with a Bioanalyzer 2100, and then quantified again using the KAPA Library Quantification kit. Every immunoSEQ 96-well plate was sequenced on a dedicated single-read 150-cycle Illumina NextSeq 550 flow cell. On the authors' methods: Because only junctional sequences without quality scores were contained in the immunoSEQ output, filtering matching that applied to full-length reads could not be performed. To assign V/J genes and CDR3, sequences were annotated using PyIR, a Python wrapper for IgBLAST v1.9, with IMGT germline references. Reads were filtered out if the reads had weak V/J assignments (E-value above 1e-6), no CDR3, stop codons, out-of-frame junctions, or ambiguous translated residues. V3J clonotypes were defined as sequences sharing the same inferred V gene, J gene, and CDR3 amino acid sequence. To compute the percentage overlap between repertoires, the number of shared unique clonotypes was divided by the size of the smaller repertoire. Richness of each repertoire was evaluated using RTK rarefaction, the Chao1 estimator, and Recon v2.1 estimates of unobserved clonotypes. OLGA was used to compute generation probabilities for all TCRbeta clonotypes that the gDNA method yielded from a few donors. Drawn from immuneACCESS, this table holds only the in-frame rearrangements with V and J called that TCRdb kept. Clones are partly lost; checked studies trace under half to an unresolved V gene and leave the rest unexplained. V, J and clone size were drawn from that table, and D and trimming were deduced from the DNA. The sample data list 2 million to 3 million clones, and around 90% of these were observed just once. Around 0.14% of the sample comes from the top ten.

The donors were healthy, HIV-negative adults with no recently reported acute infections or vaccinations. Every donor was a Caucasian adult living in Nashville, Tennessee, USA. Magnetic negative selection was used to enrich CD4+ T cells, after which naive cells were positively selected on CD45RA and the negative fraction became the memory subset. Blood was obtained by leukapheresis, after which PBMCs were separated by Ficoll-Histopaque density gradient centrifugation and cryopreserved in liquid nitrogen vapor phase. Purity and quantity of every magnetically sorted T cell population were checked by analytical flow cytometry. Genomic DNA was isolated from each sorted fraction and quantified by UV absorbance on a Nanodrop 2000c. Overall results and qualifications from the work: Pairwise subsampling indicated that sequencing depth was expected to affect the degree of clonotype sharing among donors. Sharing across several donors was observed for approximately 5% of naive CD4, over 3% of naive CD8, about 2.3% of memory CD4, and less than 0.45% of memory CD8 clonotypes. Because the study included only a small number of donors, the genetic and exposure-history diversity represented was limited. Sampling was restricted to blood, and TCR repertoires in tissues likely differ from the TCR repertoires found in blood. Naive subsets generally had larger estimated clonotype richness than memory subsets. Incomplete sequencing was indicated by rarefaction of sorted-subset datasets, despite the large sequencing depth. Compared with non-shared clonotypes, the clonotypes found in all four sorted-subset donors had higher generation probabilities.

As regards this clone: The antigen it binds to is not known. Base-call qualities are not available, and no considerably larger clone is one nucleotide away.

Per the germline V gene, MNHNS is the CDR1 and SASEGT is the CDR2. The CDR3 sequence holds 14 residues, the cysteine and phenylalanine included. Only the CDR3 DNA is retained, 42 bases long and in frame from the first base. Ends trimmed: V by 7 bases, J by 2 bases; bases unmatched to a gene: 7. The sequence was collected from a man aged 18-30 years in good health. Recombination linked TRBV6-1 to TRBJ2-7; 8 bases in the junction line up with TRBD1. The sample consisted of naive CD4+ T cells sorted from blood. The sample's cell subset or site label, decoded: CD45RA+ positively selected. The CDR3 region has the sequence CASMDGQGTYEQYF. The nucleotide sequence reads as follows: TGTGCCAGCATGGACGGACAGGGCACCTACGAGCAGTACTTC.